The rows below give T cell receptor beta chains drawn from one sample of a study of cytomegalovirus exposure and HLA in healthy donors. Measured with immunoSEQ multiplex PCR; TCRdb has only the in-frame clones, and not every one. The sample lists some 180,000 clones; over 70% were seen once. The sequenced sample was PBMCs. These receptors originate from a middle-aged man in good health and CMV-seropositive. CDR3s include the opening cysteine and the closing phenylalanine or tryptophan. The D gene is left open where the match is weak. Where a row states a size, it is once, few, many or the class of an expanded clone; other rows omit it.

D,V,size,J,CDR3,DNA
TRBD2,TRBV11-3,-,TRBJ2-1,CASSHGLADEQFF,TGTGCCAGCAGCCACGGACTAGCCGATGAGCAGTTCTTC
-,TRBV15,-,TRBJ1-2,CATSRDAVANYGYTF,TGTGCCACCAGCAGAGATGCTGTAGCTAACTATGGCTACACCTTC
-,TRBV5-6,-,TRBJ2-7,CASRTPGDGYEQYF,TGTGCCAGCAGGACCCCAGGGGACGGCTACGAGCAGTACTTC
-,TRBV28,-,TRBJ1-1,CASSSPGRGNTEAFF,TGTGCCAGCAGTAGCCCGGGCAGGGGGAACACTGAAGCTTTCTTT
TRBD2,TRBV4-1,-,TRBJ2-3,CASNFGLAGGDTQYF,TGCGCCAGCAACTTCGGACTAGCGGGGGGAGATACGCAGTATTTT
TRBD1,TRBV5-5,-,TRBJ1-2,CASSFRDRDYGYTF,TGTGCCAGCAGCTTCCGGGACAGAGACTATGGCTACACCTTC
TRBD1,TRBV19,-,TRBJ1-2,CASSIDGTAVFYGYTF,TGTGCCAGTAGTATAGATGGGACAGCTGTTTTCTATGGCTACACCTTC
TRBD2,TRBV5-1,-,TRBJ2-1,CASSSLLAGAYNEQFF,TGCGCCAGCAGCTCTCTCCTAGCGGGGGCCTACAATGAGCAGTTCTTC
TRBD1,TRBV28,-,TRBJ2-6,CASSATGTGFSGANVLTF,TGTGCCAGCAGTGCTACCGGGACAGGTTTCTCTGGGGCCAACGTCCTGACTTTC
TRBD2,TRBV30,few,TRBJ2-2,CASDGLAGAGELFF,TGTGCCTCCGACGGACTAGCGGGAGCCGGGGAGCTGTTTTTT
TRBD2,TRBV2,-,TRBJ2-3,CASSESSGSKRDTQYF,TGTGCCAGCAGTGAGTCTAGCGGGAGTAAGAGGGATACGCAGTATTTT
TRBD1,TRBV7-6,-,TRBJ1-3,CASSLAGTGATGNTIYF,TGTGCCAGCAGCTTAGCTGGGACAGGGGCTACTGGAAACACCATATATTTT
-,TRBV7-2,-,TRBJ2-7,CASSFNRVSEQYF,TGTGCCAGCAGCTTTAACCGGGTCAGCGAGCAGTACTTC
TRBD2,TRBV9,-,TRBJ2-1,CASSVGGRAQGGQFF,TGTGCCAGCAGCGTAGGCGGGAGGGCCCAAGGAGGGCAGTTCTTC
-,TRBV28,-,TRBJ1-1,CASSEGGLNTEAFF,TGTGCCAGCAGTGAGGGTGGTTTGAACACTGAAGCTTTCTTT
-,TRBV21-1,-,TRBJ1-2,CASSKSQGNGYTF,TGTGCCAGCAGCAAATCGCAGGGGAATGGCTACACCTTC
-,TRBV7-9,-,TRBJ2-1,CASSFVSYNEQFF,TGTGCCAGCAGCTTTGTCAGCTACAATGAGCAGTTCTTC
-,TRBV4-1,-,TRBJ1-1,CASSQTTGNTEAFF,TGCGCCAGCAGCCAGACGACAGGTAACACTGAAGCTTTCTTT
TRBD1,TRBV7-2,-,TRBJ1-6,CASSQSGGLGSPLHF,TGTGCCAGCAGCCAGTCAGGGGGGTTGGGTTCACCCCTCCACTTT
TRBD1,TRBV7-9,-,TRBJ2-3,CASSPGQVSTDTQYF,TGTGCCAGCAGCCCGGGACAGGTTAGCACAGATACGCAGTATTTT
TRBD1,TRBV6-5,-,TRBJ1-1,CASRGTGVVSEAFF,TGTGCCAGCAGAGGGACAGGGGTCGTTAGTGAAGCTTTCTTT
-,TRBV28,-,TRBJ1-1,CASSFGGRRNTEAFF,TGTGCCAGCAGTTTCGGGGGGAGAAGGAACACTGAAGCTTTCTTT
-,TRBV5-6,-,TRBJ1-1,CASSWSGGKEAFF,TGTGCCAGCAGTTGGAGCGGGGGGAAGGAAGCTTTCTTT
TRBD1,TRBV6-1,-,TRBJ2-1,CASRLQGYHYNEQFF,TGTGCCAGCAGATTACAGGGGTACCACTACAATGAGCAGTTCTTC
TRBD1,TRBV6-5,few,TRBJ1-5,CASSSGTGGIQPQHF,TGTGCCAGCAGTTCCGGGACAGGGGGAATCCAGCCCCAGCATTTT
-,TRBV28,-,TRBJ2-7,CASTVSGYEQYF,TGTGCCAGCACGGTGTCCGGCTACGAGCAGTACTTC
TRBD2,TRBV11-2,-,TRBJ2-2,CASSPTGLAYTGELFF,TGTGCCAGCAGTCCAACGGGACTAGCCTATACCGGGGAGCTGTTTTTT
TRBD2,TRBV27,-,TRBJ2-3,CASSLSGREDTQYF,TGTGCCAGCAGCCTTTCAGGGAGGGAAGATACGCAGTATTTT
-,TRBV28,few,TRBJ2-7,CASSLTGASYEQYF,TGTGCCAGCAGTTTAACAGGCGCCTCCTACGAGCAGTACTTC
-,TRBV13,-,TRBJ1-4,CASSLFYGATNEKLFF,TGTGCCAGCAGCTTATTTTACGGAGCAACTAATGAAAAACTGTTTTTT
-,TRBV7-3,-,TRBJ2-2,CASTPASGLNTGELFF,TGTGCCAGCACCCCGGCCAGCGGGTTGAACACCGGGGAGCTGTTTTTT
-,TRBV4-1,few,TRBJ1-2,CASSQGSGAYGYTF,TGCGCCAGCAGCCAAGGCTCAGGGGCTTATGGCTACACCTTC
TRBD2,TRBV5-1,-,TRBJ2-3,CASSLRLADTDTQYF,TGCGCCAGCAGCCTACGACTAGCGGACACAGATACGCAGTATTTT
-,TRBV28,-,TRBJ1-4,CATQFQWKLFF,TGTGCCACCCAGTTTCAGTGGAAACTGTTTTTT
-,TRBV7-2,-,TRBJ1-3,CASSLTASGSGNTIYF,TGTGCCAGCAGCCTAACGGCCTCGGGGTCTGGAAACACCATATATTTT
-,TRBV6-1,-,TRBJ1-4,CASSATFQGMGEKLFF,TGTGCCAGCAGTGCTACATTCCAGGGGATGGGTGAAAAACTGTTTTTT
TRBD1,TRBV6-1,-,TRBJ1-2,CASSEILPGQGDLSGYTF,TGTGCCAGCAGTGAAATACTCCCTGGACAGGGGGATTTATCTGGCTACACCTTC
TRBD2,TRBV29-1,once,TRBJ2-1,CSVEESSGSSYNEQFF,TGCAGCGTTGAAGAGTCTAGCGGGAGCTCCTACAATGAGCAGTTCTTC
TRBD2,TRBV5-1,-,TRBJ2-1,CASSVGLAGGPQSYNEQFF,TGCGCCAGCAGCGTTGGACTAGCGGGAGGGCCTCAGTCCTACAATGAGCAGTTCTTC
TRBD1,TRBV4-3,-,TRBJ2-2,CASRDRGWSSGELLF,TGCGCCAGCAGGGACAGGGGTTGGTCTTCCGGGGAGCTGCTTTTT
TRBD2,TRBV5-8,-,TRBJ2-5,CASSLPLAGVRANF,TGTGCCAGCAGCTTACCCCTAGCGGGAGTACGAGCCAACTTC
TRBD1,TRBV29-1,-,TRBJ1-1,CSGFDRVEAFF,TGCAGCGGATTCGACAGGGTCGAAGCTTTCTTT
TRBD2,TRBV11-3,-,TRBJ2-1,CASAEGRGRTNEQFF,TGTGCCAGCGCCGAAGGGCGCGGGAGGACCAATGAGCAGTTCTTC
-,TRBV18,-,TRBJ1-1,CASSPQGITEAFF,TGTGCCAGCTCACCGCAGGGGATAACTGAAGCTTTCTTT
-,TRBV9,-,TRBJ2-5,CASSVRTTGEETQYF,TGTGCCAGCAGCGTGAGGACTACAGGGGAGGAGACCCAGTACTTC
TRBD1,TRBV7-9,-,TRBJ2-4,CASSSWTGGGIQYF,TGTGCCAGCAGCTCGTGGACAGGGGGGGGCATTCAGTACTTC
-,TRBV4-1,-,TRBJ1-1,CASSQATGSTGEAFF,TGCGCCAGCAGCCAGGCTACAGGGTCCACAGGTGAAGCTTTCTTT
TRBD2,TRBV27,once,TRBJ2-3,CASSLGLAGDTQYF,TGTGCCAGCAGTTTAGGACTAGCGGGGGATACGCAGTATTTT
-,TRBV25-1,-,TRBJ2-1,CASRRGGRGNEQFF,TGTGCCAGCAGAAGAGGAGGGAGAGGGAATGAGCAGTTCTTC